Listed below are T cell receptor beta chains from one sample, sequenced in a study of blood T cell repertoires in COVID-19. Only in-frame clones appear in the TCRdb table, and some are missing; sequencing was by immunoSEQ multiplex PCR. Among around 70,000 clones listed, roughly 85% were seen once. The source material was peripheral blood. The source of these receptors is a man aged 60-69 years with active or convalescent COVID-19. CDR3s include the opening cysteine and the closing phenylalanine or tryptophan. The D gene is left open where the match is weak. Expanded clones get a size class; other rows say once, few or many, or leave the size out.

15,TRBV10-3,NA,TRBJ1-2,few,CAISESGAAGYGYTF,TGTGCCATCAGTGAGTCTGGGGCCGCGGGGTATGGCTACACCTTC
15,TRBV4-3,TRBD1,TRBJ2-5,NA,CASSQGSGTEETQYF,TGCGCCAGCAGCCAGGGCTCCGGGACAGAAGAGACCCAGTACTTC
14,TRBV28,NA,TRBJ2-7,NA,CASKRAGASYEQYF,TGTGCCAGCAAGAGGGCCGGAGCCTCATACGAGCAGTACTTC
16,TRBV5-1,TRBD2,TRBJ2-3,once,CASSWGLAGDSDTQYF,TGCGCCAGCAGCTGGGGACTAGCGGGGGATTCGGATACGCAGTATTTT
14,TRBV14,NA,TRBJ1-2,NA,CASSQDRRGRGYTF,TGTGCCAGCAGCCAAGATCGTAGGGGGAGAGGCTACACCTTC
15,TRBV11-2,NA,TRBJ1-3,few,CASSSPRVSGNTIYF,TGTGCCAGCAGCTCCCCCAGGGTCTCTGGAAACACCATATATTTT
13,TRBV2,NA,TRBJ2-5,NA,CASSEQAGSTQYF,TGTGCCAGCAGTGAACAGGCGGGATCGACCCAGTACTTC
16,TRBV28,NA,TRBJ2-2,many,CASSPLRQGLTGELFF,TGTGCCAGCAGTCCCCTACGACAGGGACTGACCGGGGAGCTGTTTTTT
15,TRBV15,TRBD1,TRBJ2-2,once,CATSSHRGRVGELFF,TGTGCCACCAGCAGCCACAGGGGGCGGGTCGGGGAGCTGTTTTTT
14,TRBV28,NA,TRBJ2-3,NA,CASSETGYTDTQYF,TGTGCCAGCAGCGAAACAGGGTACACAGATACGCAGTATTTT
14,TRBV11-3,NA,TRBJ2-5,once,CASSLDGSLETQYF,TGTGCCAGCAGCTTAGATGGTAGCTTAGAGACCCAGTACTTC
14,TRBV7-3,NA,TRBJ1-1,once,CASSLGGLNTEAFF,TGTGCCAGCAGCTTGGGAGGGCTGAACACTGAAGCTTTCTTT